Included here is one T cell receptor beta chain sequence, with context. The antigen remains undetermined. CDR1 and CDR2 (germline): SGHTA, FQGNSA. V lost 0 bases to trimming and J lost 3 bases, with 12 bases between them. CDR3 length: 15 residues. This specimen belongs to a study of CD8+CD57+ T cells in acquired aplastic anemia. Study at large: Sorted CD4+ and CD8+ cells yielded DNA averaging approximately 3.5 ug.

It was patients with CD8+CD57+ cell expansion by flow cytometry who were chosen for sequencing. Severe acquired aplastic anemia was present in every patient. Study results and limitations: Researchers reported that CD8+ Simpson's diversity was not significantly different in patients versus controls. Patients and controls shared twenty-nine CD8+ CDR3 sequences.

Genomic DNA, the template, was used for profiling of the TCR beta VDJ and CDR3. TCRdb passed the reads through MiXCR, listing each CDR3 protein once. The data hold 150,000 to 200,000 distinct CDR3 sequences, with roughly two thirds observed a single time. The receptor was derived from a human donor with aplastic anemia. The rearrangement joins TRBV7-2 to TRBJ2-7; tentatively, D is TRBD2 (6 bases). The sequenced sample consisted of sorted CD4+, CD8+, or CD8+CD57+ T cells (not recorded which) from PBMCs. CDR3: CASSLAGGSYYEQYF. CDR3 coding DNA: TGTGCCAGCAGCTTAGCGGGGGGTAGCTACTACGAGCAGTACTTC.